This T cell receptor (beta chain) originates from a study of early T cells in non-severe SARS-CoV-2 infection. For the study at large: The chains were unpaired, and the sequenced material was bulk RNA from unsorted whole blood. Study results and limitations: There was a bias toward anti-spike CD8 responses in VDJdb matching, which missed private and CD4 specificities.

Researchers tagged individual cDNA molecules with unique molecular identifiers. TCRdb re-called the 5' RACE reads through MiXCR, storing one row per CDR3 protein. Here the sample spans 55,000 to 70,000 distinct CDR3 sequences, 5.6% being singletons. V trimming: 1 base; J trimming: 2 bases; junction bases outside the gene matches: 1. Germline V gives CDR1 SGHTA, CDR2 FQGNSA. The CDR3 has 14 residues. The table lists this clonotype with many counts. Its specificity is unknown. This clonotype originated in an adult who was a healthcare worker with PCR-confirmed SARS-CoV-2 infection or an uninfected control (not recorded which). The sequenced sample consisted of whole blood. V gene TRBV7-2 combines with J gene TRBJ2-7, with 8 nucleotides matching TRBD1. CDR3 nucleotide sequence: TGTGCCAGCAGCTTAGAACAGGGGGCCTACGAGCAGTACTTC. The encoded protein is CASSLEQGAYEQYF.